These T cell receptor beta chains were read from a single sample in a study of T cells after yellow fever vaccination. TCRdb re-analysed the 5' RACE reads in MiXCR, keeping a single row per CDR3 protein. The sample contains 200,000 to 250,000 distinct CDR3 sequences, 3% to 4% of which appear only once. The specimen comprised CD4+ T cells sorted from PBMCs, sampled 10 days after the yellow fever booster vaccination. The source is a man aged 18 to 30 who received the YFV17D yellow fever vaccine. Both conserved end residues are part of each CDR3. The order of the fields is V gene, D gene, J gene, clone size, CDR3 protein, CDR3 DNA. D genes are given only for firm matches. Not all rows give a size; the values are once, few, many and, for expanded clones, a class.

V gene: TRBV3-1
D gene: .
J gene: TRBJ1-3
clone size: few
CDR3 protein: CASSQDGREGGNTIYF
CDR3 DNA: TGTGCCAGCAGCCAAGACGGCAGGGAGGGAGGAAACACCATATATTTT

V gene: TRBV30
D gene: .
J gene: TRBJ1-6
clone size: few
CDR3 protein: CAWSTESSYSPLHF
CDR3 DNA: TGTGCCTGGAGTACGGAGAGCAGTTATTCACCCCTCCACTTT

V gene: TRBV6-6
D gene: .
J gene: TRBJ1-1
clone size: many
CDR3 protein: CASSRGQFSVGAFF
CDR3 DNA: TGTGCCAGCAGCCGTGGGCAGTTCAGTGTTGGAGCTTTCTTT

V gene: TRBV6-6
D gene: .
J gene: TRBJ2-3
clone size: .
CDR3 protein: CASSYLLDSQFTDTQYF
CDR3 DNA: TGTGCCAGCAGTTACCTTCTGGACTCCCAATTCACAGATACGCAGTATTTT

V gene: TRBV7-3
D gene: .
J gene: TRBJ2-1
clone size: many
CDR3 protein: CASSPRGGTLNEQFF
CDR3 DNA: TGTGCCAGCAGCCCCCGCGGCGGGACCTTGAATGAGCAGTTCTTC

V gene: TRBV4-2
D gene: .
J gene: TRBJ2-2
clone size: .
CDR3 protein: CASKPNRAMNTGELFF
CDR3 DNA: TGTGCCAGCAAACCCAACCGGGCCATGAACACCGGGGAGCTGTTTTTT

V gene: TRBV23-1
D gene: .
J gene: TRBJ1-5
clone size: few
CDR3 protein: CASSFRRGHNQPQHF
CDR3 DNA: TGCGCCAGCAGTTTCAGGAGAGGGCACAATCAGCCCCAGCATTTT

V gene: TRBV6-5
D gene: .
J gene: TRBJ2-6
clone size: many
CDR3 protein: CASSRKSGGTGANVLTF
CDR3 DNA: TGTGCCAGCAGCCGGAAGAGTGGGGGCACTGGGGCCAACGTCCTGACTTTC

V gene: TRBV20-1
D gene: .
J gene: TRBJ1-3
clone size: few
CDR3 protein: CSARDRQGSGNTIYF
CDR3 DNA: TGCAGTGCTAGAGATCGCCAGGGCAGTGGAAACACCATATATTTT

V gene: TRBV6-6
D gene: .
J gene: TRBJ1-1
clone size: .
CDR3 protein: CASSYSGGGTEAFF
CDR3 DNA: TGTGCCAGCAGTTACTCGGGGGGGGGCACTGAAGCTTTCTTT

V gene: TRBV3-1
D gene: .
J gene: TRBJ2-5
clone size: few
CDR3 protein: CASSLPVGLWQETQYF
CDR3 DNA: TGTGCCAGCAGCCTCCCTGTGGGGTTGTGGCAAGAGACCCAGTACTTC

V gene: TRBV7-2
D gene: .
J gene: TRBJ2-2
clone size: .
CDR3 protein: CASSFRGRTGELFF
CDR3 DNA: TGTGCCAGCAGCTTCCGGGGGAGGACCGGGGAGCTGTTTTTT

V gene: TRBV9
D gene: .
J gene: TRBJ2-5
clone size: many
CDR3 protein: CASSVGLGETQYF
CDR3 DNA: TGTGCCAGCAGCGTAGGCCTAGGGGAGACCCAGTACTTC

V gene: TRBV3-1
D gene: .
J gene: TRBJ1-2
clone size: .
CDR3 protein: CASSHIDTLYYGYTF
CDR3 DNA: TGTGCCAGCAGCCATATCGACACCTTATACTATGGCTACACCTTC

V gene: TRBV18
D gene: .
J gene: TRBJ1-6
clone size: .
CDR3 protein: CASSREGGNSPLHF
CDR3 DNA: TGTGCCAGCTCGAGAGAGGGAGGGAATTCACCCCTCCACTTT

V gene: TRBV7-2
D gene: .
J gene: TRBJ1-5
clone size: few
CDR3 protein: CASSLVGGNSNQPQHF
CDR3 DNA: TGTGCCAGCAGCTTAGTGGGCGGGAATAGCAATCAGCCCCAGCATTTT

V gene: TRBV11-1
D gene: .
J gene: TRBJ2-2
clone size: many
CDR3 protein: CASSTTGELFF
CDR3 DNA: TGTGCCAGCAGCACCACCGGGGAGCTGTTTTTT

V gene: TRBV28
D gene: .
J gene: TRBJ2-1
clone size: .
CDR3 protein: CASSPQTGRNEQFF
CDR3 DNA: TGTGCCAGCAGTCCCCAGACAGGGAGGAATGAGCAGTTCTTC

V gene: TRBV20-1
D gene: .
J gene: TRBJ1-1
clone size: many
CDR3 protein: CSAARGYGDTEAFF
CDR3 DNA: TGCAGTGCTGCTCGCGGGTATGGGGACACTGAAGCTTTCTTT

V gene: TRBV28
D gene: .
J gene: TRBJ1-2
clone size: many
CDR3 protein: CASSNSYGYTF
CDR3 DNA: TGTGCCAGCAGTAACAGCTATGGCTACACCTTC

V gene: TRBV21-1
D gene: .
J gene: TRBJ2-7
clone size: many
CDR3 protein: CARQGIYEQYF
CDR3 DNA: TGTGCCCGACAGGGGATCTACGAGCAGTACTTC

V gene: TRBV3-1
D gene: .
J gene: TRBJ2-1
clone size: few
CDR3 protein: CASSQARPGLNEQFF
CDR3 DNA: TGTGCCAGCAGCCAAGCTCGGCCAGGGCTGAATGAGCAGTTCTTC

V gene: TRBV7-8
D gene: TRBD1
J gene: TRBJ1-4
clone size: many
CDR3 protein: CASRQGQGFVNEKLFF
CDR3 DNA: TGTGCCAGCAGACAGGGACAGGGGTTTGTAAATGAAAAACTGTTTTTT

V gene: TRBV7-9
D gene: .
J gene: TRBJ1-1
clone size: many
CDR3 protein: CASSLGGGRRLSEAFF
CDR3 DNA: TGTGCCAGCAGCCTTGGGGGGGGAAGAAGGTTATCTGAAGCTTTCTTT

V gene: TRBV5-1
D gene: .
J gene: TRBJ2-1
clone size: many
CDR3 protein: CASSQSPSDEQFF
CDR3 DNA: TGCGCCAGCAGTCAGAGTCCTAGCGATGAGCAGTTCTTC

V gene: TRBV6-4
D gene: .
J gene: TRBJ1-5
clone size: .
CDR3 protein: CASSDAQGALNQPQHF
CDR3 DNA: TGTGCCAGCAGTGACGCGCAAGGGGCTCTAAATCAGCCCCAGCATTTT

V gene: TRBV7-2
D gene: .
J gene: TRBJ2-3
clone size: .
CDR3 protein: CASSARGSTDTQYF
CDR3 DNA: TGTGCCAGCAGCGCCAGAGGAAGCACAGATACGCAGTATTTT

V gene: TRBV5-1
D gene: .
J gene: TRBJ2-7
clone size: few
CDR3 protein: CASRVAGSNEQYF
CDR3 DNA: TGCGCCAGCAGAGTGGCAGGGAGTAACGAGCAGTACTTC

V gene: TRBV25-1
D gene: .
J gene: TRBJ2-3
clone size: .
CDR3 protein: CASSATGLGTDTQYF
CDR3 DNA: TGTGCCAGCAGTGCAACAGGGCTCGGCACAGATACGCAGTATTTT

V gene: TRBV18
D gene: .
J gene: TRBJ1-1
clone size: .
CDR3 protein: CASSPFEGPEAFF
CDR3 DNA: TGTGCCAGCTCACCTTTTGAGGGCCCTGAAGCTTTCTTT

V gene: TRBV27
D gene: .
J gene: TRBJ2-7
clone size: many
CDR3 protein: CASSSRTTLVEQYF
CDR3 DNA: TGTGCCAGCAGTTCCCGGACTACCCTCGTGGAGCAGTACTTC

V gene: TRBV5-1
D gene: .
J gene: TRBJ1-4
clone size: many
CDR3 protein: CASSPGSTNEKLFF
CDR3 DNA: TGCGCCAGCAGCCCAGGATCAACTAATGAAAAACTGTTTTTT

V gene: TRBV5-1
D gene: .
J gene: TRBJ2-2
clone size: many
CDR3 protein: CASSLEVDPGELFF
CDR3 DNA: TGCGCCAGCAGCTTGGAAGTAGACCCCGGGGAGCTGTTTTTT

V gene: TRBV29-1
D gene: .
J gene: TRBJ1-2
clone size: many
CDR3 protein: CSVRTVFSNYGYTF
CDR3 DNA: TGCAGCGTCCGGACAGTTTTCTCTAACTATGGCTACACCTTC

V gene: TRBV24-1
D gene: TRBD2
J gene: TRBJ2-2
clone size: few
CDR3 protein: CATTAGTTNTGELFF
CDR3 DNA: TGTGCCACCACCGCCGGGACTACGAACACCGGGGAGCTGTTTTTT

V gene: TRBV3-1
D gene: TRBD2
J gene: TRBJ2-1
clone size: few
CDR3 protein: CASSHLAGVPGEQFF
CDR3 DNA: TGTGCCAGCAGCCATCTAGCGGGGGTCCCGGGTGAGCAGTTCTTC

V gene: TRBV6-6
D gene: .
J gene: TRBJ1-2
clone size: many
CDR3 protein: CASRGGEQGVYGYTF
CDR3 DNA: TGTGCCAGCCGGGGAGGGGAACAGGGAGTCTATGGCTACACCTTC

V gene: TRBV7-9
D gene: .
J gene: TRBJ2-7
clone size: many
CDR3 protein: CAVRRTTHEQYF
CDR3 DNA: TGTGCCGTTAGGAGGACGACCCACGAGCAGTACTTC

V gene: TRBV4-3
D gene: TRBD2
J gene: TRBJ2-5
clone size: few
CDR3 protein: CASSQGQGSGVETQYF
CDR3 DNA: TGCGCCAGCAGCCAAGGGCAGGGTAGCGGGGTCGAGACCCAGTACTTC